The 21 T cell receptor beta chains listed next were all sequenced from one sample in a study of T cell clonality in common variable immunodeficiency. Sequencing used immunoSEQ multiplex PCR; TCRdb keeps in-frame clones, though not all of them. Singletons are absent from the sample, which has 50,000 to 55,000 clones. Source material: peripheral blood mononuclear cells. Every receptor here comes from a person aged 18 to 70 in good health.

This clone was found many times. The CDR3 end is not reached by the read, which stops 3 residues before it; the germline J gene fills it in. The V call is TRBV20-1, the J call TRBJ2-3; a weak D match, TRBD1 (8 bases). The V end was cut by 0 bases, the J end by 3 bases, with 16 bases between. Germline values: CDR1 DFQATT, CDR2 SNEGSKA (reference sequence). CDR3 size: 16 residues. The part of the CDR3 DNA that was read is TGCAGTGCTAGAGATACCGGACAGGGAGGGACAGATACG. Protein product: CSARDTGQGGTDT. The whole CDR3 is CSARDTGQGGTDTQYF.

There are a few counts of this clone. The read terminates 3 residues before the CDR3 end, so the remaining end is supplied by the germline J gene. The chain links TRBV20-1 to TRBJ1-2; tentatively, D is TRBD1 (5 bases). CDR1 DFQATT and CDR2 SNEGSKA come from the germline V gene (reference sequence). This CDR3 is 14 amino acids long. The covered CDR3 bases are TGCAGTGCTGGCTTCTCGGCGGCAGGGCAAGGC. This gives the protein CSAGFSAAGQG. The whole CDR3 reads CSAGFSAAGQGYTF.

In this sample, this clone turned up many times. The DNA ends 3 residues before the CDR3 does, and the rest of the CDR3 is filled in from the germline J gene. The chain links TRBV5-5 to TRBJ2-3; 7 positions match TRBD1. CDR1 SGHKS and CDR2 YYEKEE come from the germline V gene (reference sequence). V dropped 4 bases and J dropped 4; count of bases not matched to a gene: 6. The CDR3 runs to 14 residues. The CDR3 sequence is CASSPRTGPDTQYF. CDR3 DNA, as far as it was read: TGTGCCAGCAGCCCAAGGACAGGCCCAGATACG.

This clone occurred many times. The read gets to within 3 residues of the CDR3 end, and the germline J gene fills in the rest. The rearrangement links TRBV20-1 to TRBJ2-3; 7 nucleotides align to TRBD2. V shed 6 bases and J 0 bases; nucleotides not matched to a gene: 3. CDR1 and CDR2 from the germline V gene are DFQATT and SNEGSKA (reference sequence). This CDR3 is built from 13 residues. CDR3 DNA (partial): TGCAGTGCCCGAGCGGGGAGCACAGATACG. This codes for CSARAGSTDT. The full CDR3 reads CSARAGSTDTQYF.

The sample holds many counts of this clone. Sequencing ends 3 residues short of the CDR3 end; the germline J gene provides the rest. J is TRBJ1-5 and V is TRBV20-1, with a tentative D call TRBD1 (6 bases). Trimming left V 3 bases short and J 4 bases short, with 13 bases between. CDR3 length equals 14 residues. Germline V gives CDR1 DFQATT, CDR2 SNEGSKA (reference sequence). The CDR3 DNA, read in part, is TGCAGTGCTAGCAGCGGACAGACTAATCAGCCC. Its translation is CSASSGQTNQP. The whole CDR3 protein is CSASSGQTNQPQHF.

This clone was observed many times. The read ends 3 residues before the CDR3 terminus; that terminus is restored from the germline J gene. The chain combines TRBV7-9 with TRBJ1-1, with D tentatively TRBD1 (6 bases). Between the trimmed V and J ends, which lost 5 bases and 1 base, there was a span of 14 bases. The CDR3 covers 15 residues. Germline V gene sequence: CDR1 SEHNR, CDR2 FQNEAQ (reference sequence). The chain's CDR3 is CASSPIQGSNTEAFF. The DNA read from the CDR3 is TGTGCCAGCAGCCCAATACAGGGATCGAACACTGAA.

Comments on this clone: From the germline J gene comes the end of the CDR3, since the read stops 3 residues before it. The chain uses TRBV7-9 and TRBJ1-5; D is perhaps TRBD1 (5 bases). The CDR3 has 13 residues. V was pared by 5 bases and J by 4 bases, with 9 bases between. The germline CDR1 and CDR2 sequences are SEHNR and FQNEAQ (reference sequence). CDR3 loop: CASSPEGNQPQHF. The CDR3 DNA, read in part, is TGTGCCAGCAGCCCTGAGGGGAATCAGCCC.

This clone was recorded at least ten times. The CDR3 goes on 3 residues after the read ends, and that part is filled in from the germline J gene. The chain is built from TRBV20-1 and TRBJ1-6; tentatively, D is TRBD1 (6 bases). From germline, CDR1 is DFQATT and CDR2 SNEGSKA (reference sequence). V lost 3 bases to trimming and J lost 5 bases, with 14 bases between them. The CDR3 contains 15 residues. The CDR3 bases that were read are TGCAGTGCTAGGAAACAGGGTCGAGATAATTCACCC. This sequence encodes CSARKQGRDNSP. From start to end, the CDR3 is CSARKQGRDNSPLHF.

A word on this clone: Read data end 3 residues before the CDR3 end; the end is taken from the germline J gene. The chain uses TRBV30 and TRBJ1-2, with D unclear. The germline CDR1 and CDR2 sequences are GTSNPN and SVGIG (reference sequence). CDR3 length: 16 residues. The CDR3 sequence: CAWSFRTSSSTDTYTF. The sequenced CDR3 bases are TGTGCCTGGAGTTTCCGAACTAGCTCTAGCACAGATACC. The full variable domain, completed using reference TRBV30 and TRBJ1-2, is SQTIHQWPATLVQPVGSPLSLECTVEGTSNPNLYWYRQAAGRGLQLLFYSVGIGQISSEVPQNLSASRPQDRQFILSSKKLLLSDSGFYLCAWSFRTSSSTDTYTFGSGTRLTVV.

On this clone: The read ends 3 residues before the CDR3 terminus; that terminus is restored from the germline J gene. Other DNA sequences of this sample code for an identical CDR3. The chain joins TRBV18 to TRBJ1-3; a weak D match, TRBD1 (6 bases). Per the germline V gene, CDR1 is KGHSH and CDR2 is LQKENI. The CDR3 loop spans 16 amino acids. V was cut by 1 base and J by 0 bases, with 10 bases left in between. CDR3 DNA, as far as it was read: TGTGCCAGCTCACCACTGGACAGTCTCTCTGGAAACACC. Translated: CASSPLDSLSGNT. The full CDR3 is CASSPLDSLSGNTIYF. The complete variable domain, with remaining parts taken from reference TRBV18 and TRBJ1-3, reads NAGVMQNPRHLVRRRGQEARLRCSPMKGHSHVYWYRQLPEEGLKFMVYLQKENIIDESGMPKERFSAEFPKEGPSILRIQQVVRGDSAAYFCASSPLDSLSGNTIYFGEGSWLTVV.

This clone was found many times. Coverage ceases 3 residues before the CDR3 finishes, and the germline J gene fills in the end. This chain joins TRBV7-3 and TRBJ2-7; tentatively, D is TRBD2 (6 bases). Germline CDR1 SGHTA, CDR2 FQGTGA. CDR3 length equals 16 residues. Trimming removed 6 bases from V and 0 bases from J, with 18 bases in between. The sequenced CDR3 bases are TGTGCCAGCAGTCTTATTCGGGAGCGGCACTCCTACGAG. It encodes CASSLIRERHSYE. The whole CDR3 reads CASSLIRERHSYEQYF.

In its sample, this clone was seen many times. Read sequence stops 3 residues before the CDR3 end, and the germline J gene provides the missing end. The V and J genes are TRBV7-9 and TRBJ1-1; D is perhaps TRBD1 (6 bases). Germline values: CDR1 SEHNR, CDR2 FQNEAQ (reference sequence). The V gene lost 6 bases and the J gene lost 1 base, with 15 bases spanning the gap. The CDR3 consists of 15 residues. The CDR3 sequence: CASSQEATGNTEAFF. The DNA read from the CDR3 is TGTGCCAGCAGTCAAGAGGCGACAGGGAACACTGAA. Supplemented by reference TRBV7-9 and TRBJ1-1, the full variable domain reads DTGVSQNPRHKITKRGQNVTFRCDPISEHNRLYWYRQTLGQGPEFLTYFQNEAQLEKSRLLSDRFSAERPKGSFSTLEIQRTEQGDSAMYLCASSQEATGNTEAFFGQGTRLTVV.

This clone was found many times. The read ends 3 residues before the CDR3 terminus; that terminus is restored from the germline J gene. The rearrangement joins TRBV6-2 or TRBV6-3 to TRBJ1-2; 10 bases are shared with TRBD1. The CDR3 runs to 13 residues. The germline gives CDR1 MNHEY, CDR2 SVGEGT. Trimming cost V 6 bases and J 6 bases; bases outside gene matches: 4. The part of the CDR3 DNA that was read is TGTGCCAGCAGACAGACAGGGGGCGATGGC. Its protein is CASRQTGGDG. The CDR3, in full, reads CASRQTGGDGYTF.

This clone was detected many times. Read sequence stops 3 residues before the CDR3 end, and the germline J gene provides the missing end. The V and J genes are TRBV5-5 and TRBJ2-7; 7 bases fit TRBD1. Germline CDR1 is SGHKS and CDR2 is YYEKEE (reference sequence). Trimming removed 5 bases from V and 5 bases from J; junction bases left unmatched: 10. CDR3 size: 14 residues. The covered CDR3 bases are TGTGCCAGCAGGAACTACGACAGGGCCCACGAG. Residues: CASRNYDRAHE. The CDR3 in its entirety is CASRNYDRAHEQYF.

This clone showed up many times. The read terminates 3 residues ahead of where the CDR3 ends, so the germline J gene completes it. The rearrangement joins TRBV5-1 to TRBJ2-1, with 11 bases lining up with TRBD2. This CDR3 has 17 residues. Losses at the gene ends were 7 bases for V and 6 bases for J; bases not matched to a gene: 15. Per germline, CDR1 SGHRS and CDR2 YFSETQ. The CDR3 spells CASGIGLAGGLGNEQFF. Partial CDR3 DNA: TGCGCCAGCGGCATCGGCCTAGCGGGAGGTTTGGGCAATGAG.

This clone appeared many times. The DNA ends 3 residues before the CDR3 does, and the rest of the CDR3 is filled in from the germline J gene. V gene TRBV20-1 combines with J gene TRBJ1-3; D not resolved. The CDR3 runs 10 residues. Trimming took 8 bases from V and 7 from J, leaving 9 bases between them. Germline V gives CDR1 DFQATT, CDR2 SNEGSKA (reference sequence). This chain's CDR3 is CSHVGNTIYF. The CDR3 DNA, read in part, is TGCAGTCATGTAGGGAACACC.

This clone was detected a few times. The read ends 3 residues early relative to the CDR3; the germline J gene fills the gap. This sequence joins TRBV7-9 and TRBJ2-3; 8 positions match TRBD2. Per the germline V gene, CDR1 is SEHNR and CDR2 is FQNEAQ (reference sequence). There are 15 residues in the CDR3. CDR3 protein: CASSLFPAGEVPQYF. Partial CDR3 DNA: TGTGCCAGCAGCTTATTTCCAGCGGGAGAGGTCCCG.

Of note for this clone: The read comes to an end 3 residues before the CDR3 does, leaving the germline J gene to fill in the end. J is TRBJ1-2 and V is TRBV19, with D uncertain. The CDR3 has 14 residues. The V gene's germline CDR1 is LNHDA and CDR2 SQIVND (reference sequence). The CDR3 bases that were read are TGTGCCAGTAGTAGGGCTAGCGGACCAGATACC. Amino acids: CASSRASGPDT. The complete CDR3 reads CASSRASGPDTYTF. Filled out from reference TRBV19 and TRBJ1-2, the complete variable domain reads DGGITQSPKYLFRKEGQNVTLSCEQNLNHDAMYWYRQDPGQGLRLIYYSQIVNDFQKGDIAEGYSVSREKKESFPLTVTSAQKNPTAFYLCASSRASGPDTYTFGSGTRLTVV.

Many counts were recorded for this clone. The missing CDR3 end, 3 residues past where the read stops, is filled in from the germline J gene. The chain uses TRBV12-3 or TRBV12-4 and TRBJ2-7; TRBD2 matches at 9 bases. The CDR3 runs 15 residues. The junction had 10 bases not matched to a gene; V was cut back by 5 bases and J by 5 bases. CDR3 bases read: TGTGCCAGCAGTCGTATAGCGGGAGATAGGGACGAG. As protein: CASSRIAGDRDE. The full CDR3 is CASSRIAGDRDEQYF.

The table lists this clone with many counts. The sequence runs out 3 residues before the end of the CDR3; the remainder is reconstructed from the germline J gene. The chain uses TRBV4-2 and TRBJ2-2; 10 nucleotides match TRBD1. The CDR3 covers 19 residues. Germline CDR1 and CDR2: LGHNA and YNFKEQ. CDR3 amino acids: CASSRVGDRGHAGANVLFF. The DNA read from the CDR3 is TGTGCCAGCAGCCGGGTGGGTGACAGGGGGCATGCTGGGGCCAACGTG.

In this sample, this clone turned up many times. With the read ending 3 residues before the CDR3 end, the germline J gene is used to fill in that end. The J gene is TRBJ2-2, the V gene TRBV7-3, with TRBD2 matching 11 bases. Germline V CDR1 and CDR2: SGHTA, FQGTGA. The CDR3 is 18 amino acids. The CDR3 region is CASSLTSSGGTGANVLFF. CDR3 DNA (partial): TGTGCCAGCAGCTTAACGTCTAGCGGGGGGACTGGGGCCAACGTG.